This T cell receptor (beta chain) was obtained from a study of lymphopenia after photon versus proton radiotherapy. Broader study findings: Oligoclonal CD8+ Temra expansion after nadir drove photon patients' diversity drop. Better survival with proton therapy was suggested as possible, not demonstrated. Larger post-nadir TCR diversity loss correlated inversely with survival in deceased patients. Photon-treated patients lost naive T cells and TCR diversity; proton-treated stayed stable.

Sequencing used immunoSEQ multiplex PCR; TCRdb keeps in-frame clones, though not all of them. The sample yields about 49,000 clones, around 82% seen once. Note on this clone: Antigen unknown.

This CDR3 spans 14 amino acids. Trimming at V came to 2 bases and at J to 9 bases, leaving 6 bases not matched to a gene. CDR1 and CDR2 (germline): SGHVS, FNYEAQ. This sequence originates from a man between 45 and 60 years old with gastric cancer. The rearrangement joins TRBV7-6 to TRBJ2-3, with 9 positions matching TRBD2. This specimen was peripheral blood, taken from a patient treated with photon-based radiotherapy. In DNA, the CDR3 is TGTGCCAGCAGCTTACGGCGGGAGGGGGGAACGCAGTATTTT. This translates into CASSLRREGGTQYF. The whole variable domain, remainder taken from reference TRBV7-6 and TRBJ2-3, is GAGVSQSPRYKVTKRGQDVALRCDPISGHVSLYWYRQALGQGPEFLTYFNYEAQQDKSGLPNDRFSAERPEGSISTLTIQRTEQRDSAMYRCASSLRREGGTQYFGPGTRLTVL.